One and the same sample provided the 17 T cell receptor beta chains below, sequenced in a study of blood T cells in healthy people across ages. Then a second PCR, running about 7 to 11 cycles, was carried out with a sample-barcoded 5' primer and a J-beta primer mix. TCRdb fed the 5' RACE reads into MiXCR, producing one record per CDR3 protein. This sample has 550,000 to 750,000 distinct CDR3 sequences, with around 21% found just once. What was sequenced was blood. The source is a man between 70 and 80 years old in good health.

This clonotype turned up a few times. This chain connects TRBV7-2 to TRBJ2-1; no clear D gene. V shed 2 bases and J shed 5 bases, with 16 bases lying between them. The CDR3 has 16 amino acids. Germline assignment: CDR1 SGHTA and CDR2 FQGNSA. CDR3 sequence (DNA): TGTGCCAGCAGCTTAATCCAACGGGCGACCCACAATGAGCAGTTCTTC. It specifies CASSLIQRATHNEQFF.

This CDR3 reads CASGSSAPYEQYF. The CDR3 DNA is TGTGCCAGCGGTTCTAGCGCGCCCTACGAGCAGTACTTC. V and J are TRBV28 and TRBJ2-7; a weak D match, TRBD2 (6 bases). CDR1 and CDR2 (germline): MDHEN, SYDVKM. V dropped 8 bases and J dropped 2 bases, with 13 bases sitting between them. The CDR3 consists of 13 residues.

This clonotype showed up just once. This chain uses TRBV5-1 with TRBJ2-5, with TRBD2 matching over 8 bases. Germline V lookup: CDR1 SGHRS, CDR2 YFSETQ. The V gene end was trimmed by 4 bases and the J gene end by 4 bases; junction bases not matched to a gene: 9. CDR3 size: 15 residues. The CDR3 spells CASSDGGRGAETQYF. For the CDR3, the DNA is TGCGCCAGCAGCGATGGAGGGCGGGGGGCAGAGACCCAGTACTTC.

Many counts were recorded for this clonotype. The chain employs TRBV4-1 and TRBJ2-7, with D maybe TRBD1 (6 bases). CDR3 size: 13 residues. Between the trimmed V and J ends, which lost 3 bases and 3 bases, there was a span of 9 bases. The germline V gene has CDR1 MGHRA and CDR2 YSYEKL. CDR3 coding DNA: TGCGCCAGCAGCCAGGAACAGGGCTACGAGCAGTACTTC. Translated, it gives CASSQEQGYEQYF.

The gene calls are TRBV13 and TRBJ2-5, with 11 positions matching TRBD2. The DNA end is more similar to TRBJ2-7, so the J call may be wrong. The CDR3 contains 14 residues. CDR1 and CDR2 from the germline V gene are PRHDT and FYEKMQ (reference sequence). CDR3 region: CASTSGRTSYEQYF. CDR3 DNA: TGTGCCAGTACTAGCGGGAGAACCTCCTACGAGCAGTACTTC.

This clonotype was seen at least ten times. The CDR3 region is CSVEDLLALETQYF. The CDR3 DNA reads as TGCAGCGTTGAAGATCTTTTAGCTTTGGAGACCCAGTACTTC. The gene calls are TRBV29-1 and TRBJ2-5; no definite D call. CDR3 length: 14 amino acids. The ends were cut back, 0 bases at V and 5 bases at J, with 13 bases in the middle. Germline CDR1 reads SQVTM; CDR2 reads ANQGSEA.

This clonotype was detected many times. This chain joins TRBV27 and TRBJ1-5; D gene ambiguous. Trimming pared 2 bases from V and 0 bases from J, leaving 2 bases between. This CDR3 has 13 residues. Germline CDR1 and CDR2: MNHEY and SMNVEV (reference sequence). The CDR3 DNA sequence: TGTGCCAGCAGTTTAGTTAGCAATCAGCCCCAGCATTTT. This gives the protein CASSLVSNQPQHF.

The chain is built from TRBV29-1 and TRBJ2-5; 7 bases fit TRBD1. The V segment lost 2 bases and the J segment 3 bases; nucleotides outside the gene matches: 6. The length of the CDR3 is 14 residues. Per germline, CDR1 SQVTM and CDR2 ANQGSEA. CDR3 in amino acids: CSVERTGSEETQYF. The CDR3 nucleotides are TGCAGCGTTGAAAGGACAGGATCTGAAGAGACCCAGTACTTC.

This clonotype was recorded a few times. The rearrangement links TRBV6-2 or TRBV6-3 to TRBJ2-7; D remains unclear. V was cut by 3 bases and J by 0 bases, with 18 bases left in between. CDR1 MNHEY and CDR2 SVGEGT come from the germline V gene. This CDR3 contains 17 residues. DNA for the CDR3: TGTGCCAGCAGTTATGACTCAAAGCTCCTGAGCTCCTACGAGCAGTACTTC. Its protein product is CASSYDSKLLSSYEQYF.

This clonotype was counted at least ten times. The chain links TRBV14 to TRBJ2-1; D unclear. The CDR3 spans 14 residues. The V gene's germline CDR1 is SGHDN and CDR2 FVKESK. Trimming shortened V by 2 bases and J by 5 bases, and 10 bases separated the two germline ends. The CDR3 nucleotides read TGTGCCAGCAGCCAACTTTGGCCGGACAATGAGCAGTTCTTC. Encoded protein: CASSQLWPDNEQFF.

This clonotype was seen at least ten times. Here the CDR3 reads CASSPGLSSYNEQFF. DNA for the CDR3: TGCGCCAGCAGCCCCGGACTGAGCTCCTACAATGAGCAGTTCTTC. The gene calls are TRBV5-1 and TRBJ2-1; D might be TRBD2 (5 bases). There are 15 residues in the CDR3. V lost 4 bases and J lost 0, with 11 bases in between. Germline V gene sequence: CDR1 SGHRS, CDR2 YFSETQ.

This clonotype was picked up a small number of times. Relative to the germline gene, one junction end is altered; a read error may explain this. This chain uses TRBV6-2 or TRBV6-3 with TRBJ2-5; D remains ambiguous. CDR1 is MNHEY, CDR2 SVGEGT, per germline. The CDR3 has 12 amino acids. The chain's CDR3 is CASSYSIQTRYF. The CDR3 DNA reads as TGTGCCAGCAGTTACTCGATCCAGACCCGGTACTTC.

The chain is built from TRBV3-1 and TRBJ1-1; no firm D call. Germline V lookup: CDR1 LGHDT, CDR2 YNNKEL (reference sequence). The ends were cut back, 3 bases at V and 6 bases at J, with 14 bases in the middle. This CDR3 has 14 residues. CDR3 region: CASSQRSRAPEAFF. CDR3 in DNA: TGTGCCAGCAGCCAGAGATCTAGGGCCCCTGAAGCTTTCTTT. The full variable domain, its missing parts supplied by reference TRBV3-1 and TRBJ1-1, is DTAVSQTPKYLVTQMGNDKSIKCEQNLGHDTMYWYKQDSKKFLKIMFSYNNKELIINETVPNRFSPKSPDKAHLNLHINSLELGDSAVYFCASSQRSRAPEAFFGQGTRLTVV.

The rearrangement uses TRBV5-1 and TRBJ2-5; 11 bases line up with TRBD2. The length of the CDR3 is 15 residues. V gave up 3 bases and J gave up 5 bases; unmatched junction bases: 6. CDR1 is SGHRS and CDR2 is YFSETQ in the germline V gene. The CDR3 here is CASSWGLAETETQYF. CDR3 in DNA: TGCGCCAGCAGCTGGGGACTAGCGGAGACGGAGACCCAGTACTTC.

This clonotype was recorded only once. This chain joins TRBV12-3 or TRBV12-4 and TRBJ2-2; TRBD1 or TRBD2 may be the D gene (5 bases each). The V gene lost 5 bases and the J gene lost 6 bases, with 16 bases spanning the gap. The CDR3 runs 15 residues. The DNA of the CDR3 is TGTGCCAGCAGTATACCGCGGTTGGGACCCGGGGAGCTGTTTTTT. Residues: CASSIPRLGPGELFF.

In its sample, this clonotype was seen a few times. The chain employs TRBV12-3 or TRBV12-4 and TRBJ1-6; 9 bases agree with TRBD1. V lost 1 base to trimming and J lost 7 bases; unmatched junction nucleotides: 5. This CDR3 has 16 residues. The CDR3 bases are TGTGCCAGCAGTTTAGGGGGGACAGGGCCGAATTCACCCCTCCACTTT. Its protein is CASSLGGTGPNSPLHF.

The chain employs TRBV27 and TRBJ1-1; D call uncertain. V was trimmed by 4 bases and J by 4 bases, leaving 13 bases between them. The CDR3 runs to 14 residues. The V gene's germline CDR1 is MNHEY and CDR2 SMNVEV (reference sequence). Here the CDR3 DNA reads TGTGCCAGCAGTTCTAGGAGGGAAGGCACTGAAGCTTTCTTT. Translated: CASSSRREGTEAFF.